This T cell receptor beta chain was captured in a study of blood T cells in healthy people across ages. Each donor's blood draw was approximately 10 milliliters of peripheral blood. Study observations and caveats: Long-lived donors had more naive CD4+ cells and higher diversity than aged donors. Considered underestimates were the diversity estimates obtained from one million T cells.

As concerns this clonotype: Its antigen is as yet unknown.

PCR was performed a second time for about 7 to 12 cycles using a sample-barcoded 5' primer and a J-beta primer mix. The template-switch adaptor, which had 12 random nucleotides, put a tag on each cDNA molecule. TCRdb re-called the 5' RACE reads through MiXCR, storing one row per CDR3 protein. The sample carries 1.5 million to 2 million distinct CDR3 sequences, 49% recorded once. Germline V gives CDR1 SGHVS, CDR2 FQNEAQ. The CDR3 runs to 13 residues. V shed 6 bases and J 5 bases; nucleotides not matched to a gene: 6. V and J are TRBV7-8 and TRBJ2-7; 8 bases line up with TRBD2. The clonotype originates from a woman aged 40 to 55 in good health. The sample comprised blood. The CDR3: CASSPGRGNEQYF. The CDR3 nucleotides read TGTGCCAGCAGTCCCGGGAGGGGCAACGAGCAGTACTTC.